Sequencing of this T cell receptor (beta chain) was carried out in a study of shared clonotypes between healthy human individuals (dated by TCRdb to 2018 to 2021). Broadly, across the study: A couple of women and a few men aged 18 to 49 years were included in the cohort. Leukapheresis yielded between about 0.9 and 10 billion PBMCs per donor. To estimate repertoire size and how much clonotype sharing occurs between individuals, the study deeply sequenced the blood TCR repertoires of roughly 5 healthy adults. Libraries were prepared and TCR repertoires were sequenced by different laboratories using diverse techniques, in order to increase sequencing depth and limit assay-specific biases. For each donor, CD4 naive and CD4 memory were each given three plates, CD8 naive was given two plates, and CD8 memory was given one plate.

Remarks on this clone: Which antigen it targets is not known. No much larger clonotype is one base removed from it; base qualities were not supplied.

TCR CDR3 regions were amplified from genomic DNA by multiplex PCR using the deep immunoSEQ assay. Extracted genomic DNA from each cell subset was spread evenly across all wells of several immunoSEQ 96-well plates, with each plate serving as a replicate. Each replicate PCR for sorted subsets received 200 ng genomic DNA, equal to about 30,000 T cell genomes. Purified libraries were measured with a Qubit 3.0 fluorometer, size-checked on a Bioanalyzer 2100, and measured again with the KAPA Library Quantification kit. Every immunoSEQ 96-well plate was sequenced on a separate single-read 150-cycle Illumina NextSeq 550 flow cell. As for the authors' bioinformatics: Because only junctional sequences without quality scores were contained in the immunoSEQ output, filtering matching that applied to full-length reads could not be performed. Sequences were annotated with PyIR, a Python wrapper for IgBLAST v1.9, using IMGT germline references to assign V/J genes and CDR3. Reads were removed for weak V/J assignments (E-value above 1e-6), missing CDR3, stop codons, out-of-frame junctions, or ambiguous translated residues. V3J clonotypes were defined as sequences sharing an identical inferred V gene, J gene, and CDR3 amino acid sequence. Percentage overlap between repertoires was calculated by dividing the number of shared unique clonotypes by the size of the smaller repertoire. Repertoire richness was assessed with RTK rarefaction, the Chao1 estimator, and Recon v2.1 estimates of unobserved clonotypes. Generation probabilities for all TCRbeta clonotypes obtained by the gDNA method from a handful of donors were computed using OLGA. Imported from immuneACCESS, the table was reduced by TCRdb to in-frame sequences with V and J called. These copies leave out some clones; in studies compared against another copy, an unresolved V gene accounts for under half, and the cause of the remainder is not known. The V and J calls and the clone size are those of that table, but D and trimming were determined from the DNA. The sample records approximately 530,000 clones, 90% to 96% of which are singletons. About 0.057% of the sample goes to the ten largest clones.

The donors were healthy, HIV-negative adults who had no recently reported acute infections or vaccinations. Every donor was a Caucasian adult living in Nashville, Tennessee, USA. CD4+ T cells were enriched by magnetic negative selection; naive cells were then positively selected on CD45RA, and the negative fraction formed the memory subset. Blood was collected by leukapheresis, and PBMCs were isolated by Ficoll-Histopaque density gradient centrifugation and then cryopreserved in liquid nitrogen vapor phase. Analytical flow cytometry was used to check the purity and quantity of each magnetically sorted T cell population. Genomic DNA was isolated from every sorted fraction and measured by UV absorbance on a Nanodrop 2000c. Looking up the germline V gene yields CDR1 MDHEN and CDR2 SYDVKM. V is reduced by 4 bases and J by 7 bases, leaving a spacing of 19 bases between them. Counted from cysteine to phenylalanine, this CDR3 has 15 amino acids. The DNA shown is the 45-base CDR3, in frame from base 1.

What the authors observed across the whole study: Clonotypes shared by all four sorted-subset donors showed higher generation probabilities than non-shared clonotypes. Even with the large sequencing depth, rarefaction of the sorted-subset datasets indicated that sequencing was incomplete. Naive subsets generally had larger estimated clonotype richness than memory subsets did. Pairwise subsampling led to the expectation that sequencing depth would affect the degree of clonotype sharing among donors. Across four donors, approximately 4.9% of naive CD4, roughly 3.5% of naive CD8, around 2.5% of memory CD4, and 0.4% of memory CD8 clonotypes were shared. Because the study included only a small number of donors, the genetic and exposure-history diversity represented was limited. Only blood was sampled, and tissue TCR repertoires likely differ from those in blood.

The V gene is TRBV28 and the J gene is TRBJ2-5; a tentative D match to TRBD1 spans 5 bases. This receptor was taken from a woman in her thirties in good health. Material: naive CD4+ T cells sorted from blood. According to the study, the label for this sample's cell subset or site signals: CD45RA+ positively selected. The CDR3 region has the sequence CASSWRQGRFATQYF. In nucleotides, the sequence is TGTGCCAGCAGTTGGCGGCAGGGTCGTTTTGCGACCCAGTACTTC.